This TCR beta chain derives from a study of post-analysis software for immune sequencing data. Study-wide context: Relapsing-remitting, secondary progressive and progressive-relapsing forms made up the multiple sclerosis disease courses. Study results and limitations: Strong co-clustering by F measure linked samples that shared a preparation batch. Five or six TRBV segments, TRBV5-6, TRBV5-1 and TRBV20-1 among them, were found more frequent in patients than controls. Relative to controls, patients with multiple sclerosis showed significantly lower normalized Chao1 diversity.

Libraries were made from TCR beta cDNA, and they carried unique molecular identifiers. T cells numbering roughly 1 to 10 million gave rise to roughly 550,000 cDNA molecules. TCRdb re-derived calls from the PCR reads in MiXCR, one entry per CDR3 protein. The sample gives around 700,000 distinct CDR3 sequences, 55% to 70% of which show up once; around 10% is in the top ten. Of note for this clonotype: Its antigen is undetermined.

V lost 7 bases, J lost 4 bases, and 11 bases stayed unmatched. Germline-derived CDR1 and CDR2 are DFQATT and SNEGSKA (reference sequence). This CDR3 is built from 14 residues. This sequence was found in a girl aged 2-10 years with multiple sclerosis. The V and J genes are TRBV20-1 and TRBJ2-7; 9 bases match TRBD1. Sequenced: blood. The CDR3 sequence is CSGNEDRGGYEQYF. The CDR3 coding sequence is TGCAGTGGAAACGAGGACAGGGGAGGTTACGAGCAGTACTTC.